The 8 T cell receptor beta chains listed next were all sequenced from one sample in a study of blood T cell repertoires in COVID-19. Using immunoSEQ multiplex PCR, the repertoire was profiled, and TCRdb retains in-frame clones only, with some absent. The data contain 130,000 to 150,000 clones, 85% to 90% of them singletons. The sequenced sample was peripheral blood. Every receptor here comes from a man in his fifties or sixties who had recovered from COVID-19.

This chain uses TRBV5-1 with TRBJ2-2; 7 positions match TRBD1. There are 17 residues in the CDR3. J gave up 0 bases and V 1 base, and 6 bases lay outside the gene matches. The V gene's germline CDR1 is SGHRS and CDR2 YFSETQ. CDR3: CASSLRGRTANTGELFF. CDR3 DNA: TGCGCCAGCAGCTTGAGGGGGCGGACTGCGAACACCGGGGAGCTGTTTTTT.

This sequence joins TRBV7-2 and TRBJ2-7; 7 nucleotides match TRBD1. V lost 1 base to trimming and J lost 1 base; unmatched junction nucleotides: 4. Germline CDR1 is SGHTA and CDR2 is FQGNSA. The CDR3 is made up of 15 amino acids. The CDR3 loop reads CASSLGWTGSYEQYF. The CDR3 DNA reads as TGTGCCAGCAGCTTAGGATGGACAGGATCCTACGAGCAGTACTTC.

The chain employs TRBV2 and TRBJ2-5; 7 positions agree with TRBD1. V trimming: 4 bases; J trimming: 3 bases; junction bases outside the gene matches: 2. The CDR3 loop spans 13 amino acids. Germline values: CDR1 SNHLY, CDR2 FYNNEI. Written as DNA, the CDR3 is TGTGCCAGCAGTGGGGACAGTAAAGAGACCCAGTACTTC. This sequence encodes CASSGDSKETQYF.

The genes are TRBV9 and TRBJ2-7, with TRBD2 identical over 8 bases. V shed 4 bases, J shed 3 bases, and the junction held 12 bases outside the gene matches. The CDR3 runs to 16 residues. Germline CDR1 reads SGDLS; CDR2 reads YYNGEE. CDR3 in DNA: TGTGCCAGCAGCCCGCGGGAGGAGGGCAGCTACTACGAGCAGTACTTC. It yields the protein CASSPREEGSYYEQYF. Combining the CDR3 with reference TRBV9 and TRBJ2-7 gives the whole variable domain DSGVTQTPKHLITATGQRVTLRCSPRSGDLSVYWYQQSLDQGLQFLIQYYNGEERAKGNILERFSAQQFPDLHSELNLSSLELGDSALYFCASSPREEGSYYEQYFGPGTRLTVT.

This chain joins TRBV19 and TRBJ2-1; 7 bases map to TRBD2. CDR1 and CDR2 (germline): LNHDA, SQIVND (reference sequence). This CDR3 is built from 17 residues. V shed 5 bases, J shed 2 bases, and the junction held 12 bases outside the gene matches. The CDR3 loop is CASSSRWGGEPYNEQFF. The CDR3 nucleotides are TGTGCCAGTAGTTCCCGGTGGGGGGGAGAACCCTACAATGAGCAGTTCTTC.

The rearrangement joins TRBV9 to TRBJ1-3, with D unclear. V gave up 7 bases and J gave up 0 bases, with 11 bases separating them. The V gene's germline CDR1 is SGDLS and CDR2 YYNGEE. The CDR3 totals 14 residues. In DNA form, the CDR3 reads TGTGCCAGCGGAAAGGAGTACTCTGGAAACACCATATATTTT. Translation gives CASGKEYSGNTIYF.

The V gene is TRBV4-3, the J gene TRBJ1-1, with D tentatively TRBD1 (5 bases). The CDR3 covers 15 residues. The germline V and J ends were trimmed by 0 bases and 0 bases, with 8 bases remaining between them. Germline CDR1 is LGHNA and CDR2 is YSLEER. CDR3 in amino acids: CASSQEAGVNTEAFF. The CDR3 DNA is TGCGCCAGCAGCCAAGAGGCGGGGGTGAACACTGAAGCTTTCTTT.

J is TRBJ1-5 and V is TRBV4-3; D gene unclear. The CDR3 length is 15 residues. CDR1 and CDR2 from the germline V gene are LGHNA and YSLEER. Trimming cost V 5 bases and J 3 bases, with 14 bases left between them. CDR3 loop: CASSYRPTPNQPQHF. The CDR3 nucleotides read TGCGCCAGCAGCTACCGCCCTACCCCCAATCAGCCCCAGCATTTT.